A single sample is the source of the 13 T cell receptor beta chains below, sequenced in a study of blood T cell repertoires in COVID-19. Method: immunoSEQ multiplex PCR; TCRdb's copy keeps in-frame clones and lacks some. The sample consists of roughly 250,000 clones, roughly 80% of them appearing once. The source material was peripheral blood. These receptors originate from a woman aged 80 or older with acute or convalescent COVID-19.

Only one count was recorded for this clone. The chain joins TRBV11-3 to TRBJ2-1; D possibly corresponds to TRBD2 (7 bases). The CDR3 has 16 amino acids. Trimming removed 0 bases from V and 7 bases from J, with 16 bases in between. CDR1 and CDR2 from the germline V gene are SGHNT and YENEEA. CDR3 coding DNA: TGTGCCAGCAGCTTAGATAGGGGGGGGCTGGCGAATGAGCAGTTCTTC. Its protein product is CASSLDRGGLANEQFF.

V usage is TRBV9 and J usage is TRBJ1-2, with D perhaps matching TRBD1 (6 bases). The V end lost 2 bases, the J end lost 2 bases, and 10 bases lay between the germline ends. Germline CDR1 reads SGDLS; CDR2 reads YYNGEE. The CDR3 runs 14 residues. This CDR3 reads CASSVSGVNYGYTF. CDR3 nucleotide sequence: TGTGCCAGCAGCGTTTCAGGGGTAAACTATGGCTACACCTTC.

V gene TRBV5-1 combines with J gene TRBJ1-2; TRBD1 matches 7 bases. The CDR3 loop spans 13 amino acids. Germline lookup yields CDR1 SGHRS and CDR2 YFSETQ. J gave up 7 bases and V 4 bases, and 7 bases lay outside the gene matches. The CDR3 nucleotides read TGCGCCAGCAGCGGGAACAGGGGTGGTGGCTACACCTTC. This codes for CASSGNRGGGYTF.

As to this clone: The sample has other DNA sequences that encode this CDR3 too. V is TRBV19 and J is TRBJ1-5; D gene uncertain. Trimming cost V 7 bases and J 2 bases, with 9 bases left between them. The germline V gene encodes CDR1 LNHDA and CDR2 SQIVND (reference sequence). CDR3 length equals 13 residues. The CDR3 DNA sequence: TGTGCCAGTAAAGGAGAGGGCAATCAGCCCCAGCATTTT. Its protein is CASKGEGNQPQHF.

The chain recombines TRBV12-5 with TRBJ1-6; maybe TRBD1 (6 bases). This CDR3 region has 15 residues. Germline CDR1 and CDR2: LGHNT and FRNRAP. The V end was cut by 5 bases, the J end by 7 bases, with 15 bases between. This CDR3 reads CASGQNRATNSPLHF. The CDR3 nucleotides read TGTGCTAGTGGTCAAAACAGGGCTACGAATTCACCCCTCCACTTT.

The CDR3 protein is CASSQRGGQEYF. CDR3 DNA: TGTGCCAGCAGCCAAAGGGGGGGACAGGAGTACTTC. V gene TRBV3-1 (or the pseudogene TRBV3-2) combines with J gene TRBJ2-7; tentative D call: TRBD1 (8 bases). From germline, CDR1 is LGHDT and CDR2 YNNKEL (reference sequence). The CDR3 consists of 12 residues. The V and J ends lost 2 bases and 11 bases respectively, with 13 bases between them.

This chain connects TRBV28 to TRBJ1-5; D perhaps matches TRBD1 (6 bases). Germline V lookup: CDR1 MDHEN, CDR2 SYDVKM. The CDR3 loop spans 15 amino acids. V lost 2 bases, J lost 3 bases, and 11 bases lay in between. In DNA, the CDR3 is TGTGCCAGCAGTTTAGTACAGGGTTCCAATCAGCCCCAGCATTTT. This translates into CASSLVQGSNQPQHF.

This clone was counted between two and nine times. The chain joins TRBV5-1 to TRBJ2-1, with 9 bases lining up with TRBD1. J gave up 3 bases and V 0 bases, and 1 base lay outside the gene matches. CDR1 and CDR2 (germline): SGHRS, YFSETQ. This CDR3 is 15 amino acids long. The CDR3 is CASSLGQGDYNEQFF. The CDR3 DNA reads TGCGCCAGCAGCTTGGGACAGGGGGACTACAATGAGCAGTTCTTC.

CDR3 DNA: TGTGCCAGCAGTGAGGCCTGGGCCGGCGAGCAGTACTTC. This encodes CASSEAWAGEQYF. The chain has TRBV2 and TRBJ2-7; D uncertain. Germline CDR1 is SNHLY and CDR2 is FYNNEI. The V and J ends lost 3 bases and 6 bases respectively, with 12 bases between them. The CDR3 length is 13 residues.

The chain has TRBV24-1 and TRBJ1-2; 9 bases match TRBD1. This CDR3 spans 17 amino acids. Germline lookup yields CDR1 KGHDR and CDR2 SFDVKD. With 3 bases clipped from V and 0 bases from J, the junction kept 7 bases outside the gene matches. As DNA, the CDR3 is TGTGCCACCAGTGATGCGGGGACAGGGAGCGCTAACTATGGCTACACCTTC. Its protein is CATSDAGTGSANYGYTF.

The V call is TRBV7-9, the J call TRBJ2-1; the match to TRBD2 covers 9 bases. The V gene's germline CDR1 is SEHNR and CDR2 FQNEAQ (reference sequence). The CDR3 has 14 residues. The V and J ends lost 3 bases and 6 bases, in that order; junction bases with no gene match: 3. CDR3 bases: TGTGCCAGCAGCTTTGAGCGGGGGGTCAATGAGCAGTTCTTC. Translating it yields CASSFERGVNEQFF.

A remark on this clone: The identical CDR3 is also encoded by other nucleotide sequences in the sample. This chain uses TRBV2 with TRBJ2-3; weak D call: TRBD2 (7 bases). The CDR3 spans 14 residues. CDR1 and CDR2 (germline): SNHLY, FYNNEI. The ends were cut back, 6 bases at V and 1 base at J, with 11 bases in the middle. CDR3 loop: CASSQGRGTDTQYF. CDR3 DNA sequence: TGTGCCAGCAGCCAGGGGAGGGGCACAGATACGCAGTATTTT.

For the CDR3, the DNA is TGTGCCAGCAGCCAAGTTGCGGGACAGGGGGAAAAACTGTTTTTT. This codes for CASSQVAGQGEKLFF. The genes are TRBV14 and TRBJ1-4, with 10 bases that match TRBD1. CDR1 and CDR2 (germline): SGHDN, FVKESK. J was trimmed by 8 bases and V by 1 base; bases with no gene match: 4. The CDR3 sequence is 15 residues long.